The rows below give T cell receptor beta chains drawn from one sample of a study of Graves' ophthalmopathy and Graves' hyperthyroidism. TCRdb used MiXCR to reprocess the multiplex PCR reads, holding one entry per CDR3 protein. The data contain some 380,000 distinct CDR3 sequences, roughly 14% of them singletons. Sequenced input: peripheral blood. These receptor sequences come from a woman under 30 with stable Graves' hyperthyroidism. CDR3s include the opening cysteine and the closing phenylalanine or tryptophan. The order of the fields is D gene, clone size, J gene, V gene, CDR3 DNA, CDR3 protein. A D gene is named only where the DNA matches it firmly. The size of a clone is reported for some rows only, either as once, few or many, or as a class for expanded clones.

TRBD1 | many | TRBJ1-1 | TRBV12-5 | TGTGCTAGTGACCGGGACAGCAACACTGAAGCTTTCTTT | CASDRDSNTEAFF
TRBD1 | many | TRBJ1-2 | TRBV6-2/TRBV6-3 | TGTGCCAGCAGTTACCTCGGACAGGGCGAGTTC | CASSYLGQGEF
- | many | TRBJ2-7 | TRBV2 | TGTGCCAGCAGGGGGTTAGCGACCTCCTCCTACGAGCAGTACTTC | CASRGLATSSYEQYF
- | few | TRBJ2-7 | TRBV18 | TGTGCCAGCTCACCAGGTCAGGGCCTCGAGCAGTACTTC | CASSPGQGLEQYF
- | many | TRBJ1-1 | TRBV5-1 | TGCGCCAGCAGCTTGGACAGCACCTACACTGAAGCTTTCTTT | CASSLDSTYTEAFF
- | many | TRBJ2-5 | TRBV7-8 | TGTGCCAGCAGCTACAAGATCGCTATGGGGGAGACCCAGTACTTC | CASSYKIAMGETQYF
- | many | TRBJ1-1 | TRBV11-2 | TGTGCCAGCAGCTTAGATCTGGGGAACACTGAAGCTTTCTTT | CASSLDLGNTEAFF
TRBD1 | few | TRBJ1-1 | TRBV4-2 | TGTGCCAGCAGCCACTGGGACAGGGAGGAAGCTTTCTTT | CASSHWDREEAFF
TRBD1 | many | TRBJ1-1 | TRBV11-2 | TGTGCCAGCAGCCTAGACAGGGCGGTAACGAACACTGAAGCTTTCTTT | CASSLDRAVTNTEAFF
- | many | TRBJ2-7 | TRBV27 | TGTGCCAGCAGTTTCGTGGGGACCAGGGACCACGAGCAGTACTTC | CASSFVGTRDHEQYF
TRBD1 | many | TRBJ1-1 | TRBV7-3 | TGTGCCAGCAGCTTAGGGGGACAGGGTAGTTTCACTGAAGCTTTCTTT | CASSLGGQGSFTEAFF
TRBD2 | many | TRBJ2-5 | TRBV20-1 | TGCAGTGCTAGGGAGAGCGGGGGGGGGAGTGAGGAGACCCAGTACTTC | CSARESGGGSEETQYF
TRBD1 | - | TRBJ1-5 | TRBV6-1 | TGTGCCAGCAGTGAGGTGGGGGCAGGGGGTGGTCAGCCCCAGCATTTT | CASSEVGAGGGQPQHF
- | - | TRBJ1-5 | TRBV6-2/TRBV6-3 | TGTGCCAGCAGTTCGACAAGGGATCAGCCCCAGCATTTT | CASSSTRDQPQHF
- | - | TRBJ2-5 | TRBV6-1 | TGTGCCAGCGGAACCAGTACAGGGTACCTAGAGACCCAGTACTTC | CASGTSTGYLETQYF
TRBD1 | few | TRBJ1-5 | TRBV30 | TGTGCCTGGACCGCCGACAGGGGCAATCAGCCCCAGCATTTT | CAWTADRGNQPQHF
- | many | TRBJ1-1 | TRBV7-2 | TGTGCCAGCAGCCCCACCTGGGTTGGAGGGCCTGAAGCTTTCTTT | CASSPTWVGGPEAFF
TRBD2 | - | TRBJ2-5 | TRBV11-2 | TGTGCCAGCGAGGGAGGGAGAAGCGGGGGGGCGCGAGTCGCCCAAGAGACCAAGTACTTC | CASEGGRSGGARVAQETKYF
- | many | TRBJ1-2 | TRBV19 | TGCGCCAGCAGCGGCGGGTACAACTATGGCTACACCTTC | CASSGGYNYGYTF
TRBD1 | few | TRBJ2-7 | TRBV7-2 | TGTGCCAGCAGCTTCTCCGGGACAGGGACAAACGAGCAGTACTTC | CASSFSGTGTNEQYF
TRBD1 | - | TRBJ2-6 | TRBV5-4 | TGTGCCAGCAGCTTGACAGGGGGCGCCTCTGGGGCCAACGTCCTGACTTTC | CASSLTGGASGANVLTF
- | many | TRBJ1-2 | TRBV6-5 | TGTGCCAGCAGTTACGACAGACCTTCCTATACCGGCTACACCTTC | CASSYDRPSYTGYTF
- | - | TRBJ2-5 | TRBV6-1 | TGTGCCAGCAAAGTGACTAGTGGCGGGGCAGAGACCCAGTACTTC | CASKVTSGGAETQYF
TRBD2 | many | TRBJ2-7 | TRBV11-2 | TGTGCCAGCAGCCCCACCCGGGGGGACTCCTACGAGCAGTACTTC | CASSPTRGDSYEQYF
TRBD1 | many | TRBJ1-1 | TRBV20-1 | TGCAGTGCCCCTGGACAGGGGTATGCTGAAGCTTTCTTT | CSAPGQGYAEAFF
TRBD1 | - | TRBJ1-2 | TRBV5-1 | TGCGCCAGCAGCTTAGATACAGGGGGCGGTGATGGCTACACCTTC | CASSLDTGGGDGYTF
TRBD1 | once | TRBJ1-1 | TRBV9 | TGTGCCAGCAGCGACGGGACAGTCGGGGTATCCACTGAAGCTTTCTTT | CASSDGTVGVSTEAFF
TRBD1 | few | TRBJ2-5 | TRBV18 | TGTGCCAGCTCACCACGGGGACAGGACCAAGAGACCCAGTACTTC | CASSPRGQDQETQYF
TRBD1 | many | TRBJ2-3 | TRBV6-1 | TGTGCCAGCACTGAAGGACAGGGGGCAACAGATACGCAGTATTTT | CASTEGQGATDTQYF
- | many | TRBJ2-3 | TRBV6-1 | TGTGCCAGCAGTGAACGGCGGTCTAGCACAGATACGCAGTATTTT | CASSERRSSTDTQYF
TRBD1 | many | TRBJ1-1 | TRBV6-6 | TGTGCCAGCAGACTTGACAGGGTTGGGAACACTGAAGCTTTCTTT | CASRLDRVGNTEAFF
- | many | TRBJ1-1 | TRBV3-1 | TGTGCCAGCAGCCAAGCAGGGAACCTTAAAGCTTTCTTT | CASSQAGNLKAFF
TRBD1 | many | TRBJ1-6 | TRBV6-2/TRBV6-3 | TGTGCCAGCACCAGACAGGGGGATTCACCCCTCCACTTT | CASTRQGDSPLHF
- | many | TRBJ2-7 | TRBV19 | TGTGCCAGTAGTATAATTAAGGGATACGAGCAGTACTTC | CASSIIKGYEQYF
- | many | TRBJ1-1 | TRBV7-2 | TGTGCCAGCAGCTTAGGGTCTGTGACTGAAGCTTTCTTT | CASSLGSVTEAFF
- | many | TRBJ1-1 | TRBV24-1 | TGTGCCACCAGTGGGAAAGGAGCGAACACTGAAGCTTTCTTT | CATSGKGANTEAFF
TRBD2 | few | TRBJ2-1 | TRBV20-1 | TGCAGTGCTAGAGCTAGCGGGGATATTTACAATGAGCAGTTCTTC | CSARASGDIYNEQFF
- | few | TRBJ1-2 | TRBV18 | TGTGCCAGCTCACCGTTCTGGTCCAGACCAAACTATGGCTACACCTTC | CASSPFWSRPNYGYTF
- | few | TRBJ1-6 | TRBV6-1 | TGTGCCAGCAGTCGACAGGCTCCGAGCTCCTATAATTCACCCCTCCACTTT | CASSRQAPSSYNSPLHF
TRBD2 | - | TRBJ2-2 | TRBV27 | TGTGCCAGCAGTTTATCAGCGGGGGCCACCGGGGAGCTGTTTTTT | CASSLSAGATGELFF
TRBD1 | many | TRBJ2-7 | TRBV6-1 | TGTGCCAGCAGACAGGGACAGGGGAGCTACGAGCAGTACTTC | CASRQGQGSYEQYF
- | many | TRBJ2-2 | TRBV7-2 | TGTGCCAGCAGTCCCCGCACGAACACCAGGGAGCTGTTTTTT | CASSPRTNTRELFF
TRBD2 | - | TRBJ2-7 | TRBV5-1 | TGCGCCAGCAGCTTTGAGGTTAGCGGGGACGAGCAGTACTTC | CASSFEVSGDEQYF
- | - | TRBJ1-1 | TRBV18 | TGTGCCAGCTCACCACAAACAGGGTCTGAAGCTTTCTTT | CASSPQTGSEAFF
- | many | TRBJ2-7 | TRBV2 | TGTGCCAGCAGTGGAGGACAGCGTAGAAAACACAGCTACGAGCAGTACTTC | CASSGGQRRKHSYEQYF
- | many | TRBJ1-2 | TRBV6-5 | TGTGCCAGCAGTTACGCGAGCCGAGAGGGGGGCTACACCTTC | CASSYASREGGYTF
TRBD1 | - | TRBJ1-2 | TRBV9 | TGTGCCAGCAGCGTTGCCGGGACAGGGCTTAACTATGGCTACACCTTC | CASSVAGTGLNYGYTF
TRBD2 | many | TRBJ2-7 | TRBV20-1 | TGCAGTGCTAGAGAGGCTAGCGGGGGGCTCTACGAGCAGTACTTC | CSAREASGGLYEQYF
- | many | TRBJ2-5 | TRBV24-1 | TGTGCCACCGGCGGCGGAGAGACCCAGTACTTC | CATGGGETQYF
- | many | TRBJ2-4 | TRBV29-1 | TGCAGCGTTCGGAACGGGGTTAACATTCAGTACTTC | CSVRNGVNIQYF
- | few | TRBJ1-5 | TRBV9 | TGTGCCAGCAGCAACCCCCTAAAGACGCACAAGGGCAATCAGCCCCAGCATTTT | CASSNPLKTHKGNQPQHF
- | few | TRBJ1-1 | TRBV7-9 | TGTGCCAGCAGCTTACTGGACAGCCAACCTGAAGCTTTCTTT | CASSLLDSQPEAFF
- | many | TRBJ1-1 | TRBV6-6 | TGTGCCAGCACCCTACGGGCAGCAAACACTGAAGCTTTCTTT | CASTLRAANTEAFF
- | few | TRBJ1-5 | TRBV12-3/TRBV12-4 | TGTGCCAGCAGTTTGTGGGGTATCGAGAATCAGCCCCAGCATTTT | CASSLWGIENQPQHF
- | few | TRBJ2-5 | TRBV20-1 | TGCAGTGCTACTCCACAGGGAGGGGTGGGGGAGACCCAGTACTTC | CSATPQGGVGETQYF
- | many | TRBJ1-2 | TRBV6-2/TRBV6-3 | TGTGCCAGCAGTCGCTCGGGCGTAAACTATGGCTACACCTTC | CASSRSGVNYGYTF
- | many | TRBJ1-5 | TRBV20-1 | TGCAGTGCTAGTTCGGGGGGCCTGCAGCCCCAGCATTTT | CSASSGGLQPQHF
- | - | TRBJ2-2 | TRBV13 | TGTGCCAGCAGCTTATGGCGGGACCGATTTAAGTCGAACACCGGGGAGCTGTTTTTT | CASSLWRDRFKSNTGELFF
TRBD1 | - | TRBJ1-2 | TRBV24-1 | TGTGCCACCGGGGCTCGGGACAGGGCTGGCTACACCTTC | CATGARDRAGYTF